These T cell receptor beta chains were read from a single sample in a study of blood T cell repertoires in COVID-19. Repertoires were generated with immunoSEQ multiplex PCR, while TCRdb's copy carries only in-frame clones and drops some. The table has over 150,000 clones, more than 85% seen once. The specimen was peripheral blood. These receptors were taken from a man aged 55 to 70 with COVID-19, enrolled during active disease. Both conserved end residues are part of each CDR3. D genes are given only for firm matches. Size is omitted from some rows. Given values are once, few, many or a class for expanded clones.

clone_size: NA
j_call: TRBJ1-5
d_call: TRBD1
v_call: TRBV18
cdr3_nt: TGTGCCAGCTCCCAAGCCGGTGGACAGGGCCCCAATCAGCCCCAGCATTTT
cdr3_aa: CASSQAGGQGPNQPQHF

clone_size: once
j_call: TRBJ2-1
d_call: NA
v_call: TRBV5-1
cdr3_nt: TGCGCCAGCAGCTTAGGGGACAATGAGCAGTTCTTC
cdr3_aa: CASSLGDNEQFF

clone_size: NA
j_call: TRBJ1-1
d_call: NA
v_call: TRBV20-1
cdr3_nt: TGCAGGGGCCGGGGGGATCGCGCTTTCTTT
cdr3_aa: CRGRGDRAFF

clone_size: NA
j_call: TRBJ1-1
d_call: TRBD1
v_call: TRBV7-8
cdr3_nt: TGTGCCAGCAGCTTAGGGACAGGGGCCGTGAACACTGAAGCTTTCTTT
cdr3_aa: CASSLGTGAVNTEAFF

clone_size: NA
j_call: TRBJ1-1
d_call: TRBD1
v_call: TRBV27
cdr3_nt: TGTGCCAGCAGTTTCGTCCCGGGACAGCGGAACACTGAAGCTTTCTTT
cdr3_aa: CASSFVPGQRNTEAFF

clone_size: NA
j_call: TRBJ2-7
d_call: TRBD2
v_call: TRBV7-6
cdr3_nt: TGTGCCAGCAGCTCCAGCGGGAGCTCCTACGAGCAGTACTTC
cdr3_aa: CASSSSGSSYEQYF

clone_size: NA
j_call: TRBJ2-7
d_call: NA
v_call: TRBV6-1
cdr3_nt: TGTGCCAGCAGTGAATATGGGAGCTTTGCGGGGAGCTCCTACGAGCAGTACTTC
cdr3_aa: CASSEYGSFAGSSYEQYF

clone_size: NA
j_call: TRBJ1-6
d_call: NA
v_call: TRBV7-8
cdr3_nt: TGTGCCAGCAGCTTATCAGGGAACAATTCACCCCTCCACTTT
cdr3_aa: CASSLSGNNSPLHF

clone_size: once
j_call: TRBJ2-3
d_call: TRBD2
v_call: TRBV19
cdr3_nt: TGTGCCAGTAGTATAGACACTAGCGGCGGCACAGATACGCAGTATTTT
cdr3_aa: CASSIDTSGGTDTQYF

clone_size: NA
j_call: TRBJ1-4
d_call: TRBD1
v_call: TRBV7-6
cdr3_nt: TGTGCCAGCAGCTTAGTTGGGACAGGGAATGAAAAACTGTTTTTT
cdr3_aa: CASSLVGTGNEKLFF

clone_size: NA
j_call: TRBJ2-3
d_call: TRBD2
v_call: TRBV7-6
cdr3_nt: TGTGCCAGCAGCGGGCTAGCGGCCTCTACAGATACGCAGTATTTT
cdr3_aa: CASSGLAASTDTQYF

clone_size: NA
j_call: TRBJ1-6
d_call: NA
v_call: TRBV15
cdr3_nt: TGTGCCACCAGCAGAGTCCCCCCTTGGCGGCCGAGCTCCTATAATTCACCCCTCCACTTT
cdr3_aa: CATSRVPPWRPSSYNSPLHF

clone_size: NA
j_call: TRBJ1-5
d_call: NA
v_call: TRBV6-5
cdr3_nt: TGTGCCAGCAGCCCCCAAGCAGGGATGGTTCAGCCCCAGCATTTT
cdr3_aa: CASSPQAGMVQPQHF

clone_size: NA
j_call: TRBJ2-7
d_call: TRBD1
v_call: TRBV9
cdr3_nt: TGTGCCAGCAGCGGCGGACAGGTTCGCGAGCAGTACTTC
cdr3_aa: CASSGGQVREQYF

clone_size: NA
j_call: TRBJ1-5
d_call: TRBD1
v_call: TRBV6-6
cdr3_nt: TGTGCCAGCAAAACCCGGGACAGGGGGTTCCATCAGCCCCAGCATTTT
cdr3_aa: CASKTRDRGFHQPQHF

clone_size: NA
j_call: TRBJ2-7
d_call: NA
v_call: TRBV7-2
cdr3_nt: TGTGCCAGCAGCTACCCAGGGGCCTACGAGCAGTACTTC
cdr3_aa: CASSYPGAYEQYF

clone_size: once
j_call: TRBJ2-2
d_call: TRBD1
v_call: TRBV5-4
cdr3_nt: TGTGCCAGCAGCTTGGGGCAGGGGGTGAACACCGGGGAGCTGTTTTTT
cdr3_aa: CASSLGQGVNTGELFF

clone_size: NA
j_call: TRBJ2-7
d_call: TRBD1
v_call: TRBV2
cdr3_nt: TGTGCCAGCAGCGGCGGGACAGGGGGCGATTACGAGCAGTACTTC
cdr3_aa: CASSGGTGGDYEQYF

clone_size: NA
j_call: TRBJ2-4
d_call: TRBD1
v_call: TRBV7-3
cdr3_nt: TGTGCCAGCAGCCCCGGGACAGACCGAGCCAAAAACATTCAGTACTTC
cdr3_aa: CASSPGTDRAKNIQYF

clone_size: NA
j_call: TRBJ2-1
d_call: NA
v_call: TRBV3-1/TRBV3-2
cdr3_nt: TGTGCCAGCAGCCAAACACAGGGCAATGAGCAGTTCTTC
cdr3_aa: CASSQTQGNEQFF

clone_size: NA
j_call: TRBJ2-5
d_call: TRBD2
v_call: TRBV14
cdr3_nt: TGTGCCAGCAGCAAGCGACGGGGTAGCGGGAGCATCCAAGAGACCCAGTACTTC
cdr3_aa: CASSKRRGSGSIQETQYF

clone_size: NA
j_call: TRBJ2-5
d_call: TRBD1
v_call: TRBV19
cdr3_nt: TGTGCCAGTAGAAGCACAGGGGTGGGTTTAGAGACCCAGTACTTC
cdr3_aa: CASRSTGVGLETQYF

clone_size: NA
j_call: TRBJ1-1
d_call: TRBD1
v_call: TRBV27
cdr3_nt: TGTGCCAGCAGTGACCGGGACAGGGGGAGACGTACTGAAGCTTTCTTT
cdr3_aa: CASSDRDRGRRTEAFF

clone_size: NA
j_call: TRBJ2-3
d_call: TRBD2
v_call: TRBV6-6
cdr3_nt: TGTGCCAGCAGGGGACTAGCGGGGGGTCCGGGGGATACGCAGTATTTT
cdr3_aa: CASRGLAGGPGDTQYF

clone_size: NA
j_call: TRBJ1-4
d_call: NA
v_call: TRBV28
cdr3_nt: TGTGCCAGCAGTTTGGGTAGCCAAAATGAAAAACTGTTTTTT
cdr3_aa: CASSLGSQNEKLFF

clone_size: NA
j_call: TRBJ1-6
d_call: NA
v_call: TRBV7-2
cdr3_nt: TGTGCCAGCAGCCTATACAGGTTCAATTCACCCCTCCACTTT
cdr3_aa: CASSLYRFNSPLHF

clone_size: NA
j_call: TRBJ1-2
d_call: NA
v_call: TRBV29-1
cdr3_nt: TGCAGCGTTTTCGGGGTAGCGCCTTGGGGCTACACCTTC
cdr3_aa: CSVFGVAPWGYTF

clone_size: NA
j_call: TRBJ1-5
d_call: NA
v_call: TRBV3-1/TRBV3-2
cdr3_nt: TGTGCCAGCAGCCAAGGACAGTCCTTTAGCAATCAGCCCCAGCATTTT
cdr3_aa: CASSQGQSFSNQPQHF

clone_size: NA
j_call: TRBJ1-5
d_call: TRBD1
v_call: TRBV19
cdr3_nt: TGTGCCAGCCAACAGGGGCTAAGTCAGCCCCAGCATTTT
cdr3_aa: CASQQGLSQPQHF

clone_size: NA
j_call: TRBJ1-3
d_call: NA
v_call: TRBV10-1
cdr3_nt: TGCGCCAGCAGTGTGGGGGGAACTGGAAACACCATATATTTT
cdr3_aa: CASSVGGTGNTIYF

clone_size: NA
j_call: TRBJ2-5
d_call: NA
v_call: TRBV5-1
cdr3_nt: TGCGCCAGCAGCATCGCCTCGGGATCCCAAGAGACCCAGTACTTC
cdr3_aa: CASSIASGSQETQYF

clone_size: NA
j_call: TRBJ1-2
d_call: NA
v_call: TRBV28
cdr3_nt: TGTGCCAGCACGACTAATAACTATGGCTACACCTTC
cdr3_aa: CASTTNNYGYTF

clone_size: NA
j_call: TRBJ1-5
d_call: NA
v_call: TRBV15
cdr3_nt: TGTGCCACCAGCAGAGGACAGCCAAATCAGCCCCAGCATTTT
cdr3_aa: CATSRGQPNQPQHF

clone_size: NA
j_call: TRBJ2-1
d_call: TRBD1
v_call: TRBV6-6
cdr3_nt: TGTGCCAGCATGTTTGAGAGGGCAGGGGGCGGCAATGAGCAGTTCTTC
cdr3_aa: CASMFERAGGGNEQFF

clone_size: once
j_call: TRBJ1-2
d_call: TRBD1
v_call: TRBV4-3
cdr3_nt: TGCGCCAGCAGCCAAGGCCAATTTGGTGCAGGGGGCTATGGCTACACCTTC
cdr3_aa: CASSQGQFGAGGYGYTF

clone_size: NA
j_call: TRBJ1-2
d_call: TRBD1
v_call: TRBV5-6
cdr3_nt: TGTGCCAGCAGCGCAACAGGGGCGATTGACTATGGCTACACCTTC
cdr3_aa: CASSATGAIDYGYTF

clone_size: NA
j_call: TRBJ1-1
d_call: NA
v_call: TRBV7-9
cdr3_nt: TGTGCCAGCAGCAACCTAGGGGTGGGGAACACTGAAGCTTTCTTT
cdr3_aa: CASSNLGVGNTEAFF

clone_size: NA
j_call: TRBJ2-7
d_call: TRBD1
v_call: TRBV6-5
cdr3_nt: TGTGCCAGCAGCTTCGGGACAGGGCGGCACGAGCAGTACTTC
cdr3_aa: CASSFGTGRHEQYF

clone_size: NA
j_call: TRBJ2-3
d_call: TRBD2
v_call: TRBV7-2
cdr3_nt: TGTGCCAGCAGCTTGGGACTAGCGGGGGGGCGAACGCAGTATTTT
cdr3_aa: CASSLGLAGGRTQYF

clone_size: NA
j_call: TRBJ1-4
d_call: TRBD1
v_call: TRBV4-3
cdr3_nt: TGCGCCAGCAGCCGCGTCTACCGGGACAGGGTTACGTTT
cdr3_aa: CASSRVYRDRVTF

clone_size: once
j_call: TRBJ1-5
d_call: TRBD1
v_call: TRBV7-2
cdr3_nt: TGTGCCAGCAGCGCCCGGGACAGGGGGTATCAGCCCCAGCATTTT
cdr3_aa: CASSARDRGYQPQHF

clone_size: NA
j_call: TRBJ1-2
d_call: NA
v_call: TRBV18
cdr3_nt: TGTGCCAGCTCCGGGGGGCGGACCACTAACTATGGCTACACCTTC
cdr3_aa: CASSGGRTTNYGYTF

clone_size: NA
j_call: TRBJ1-1
d_call: NA
v_call: TRBV4-3
cdr3_nt: TGCGCCAGCAGCCAAGAAGGGACAATAGGAGCTTTCTTT
cdr3_aa: CASSQEGTIGAFF

clone_size: NA
j_call: TRBJ2-2
d_call: NA
v_call: TRBV6-4
cdr3_nt: TGTGCCAGCAGTGCCATCCGAGGCACCGGGGAGCTGTTTTTT
cdr3_aa: CASSAIRGTGELFF

clone_size: NA
j_call: TRBJ2-5
d_call: NA
v_call: TRBV7-2
cdr3_nt: TGTGCCAGCAGCTCCCAGCGACGGAATCAAGAGACCCAGTACTTC
cdr3_aa: CASSSQRRNQETQYF

clone_size: NA
j_call: TRBJ1-2
d_call: NA
v_call: TRBV4-1
cdr3_nt: TGCGCCAGCAGCCCCCGCCGGGAAGAAAACTATGGCTACACCTTC
cdr3_aa: CASSPRREENYGYTF

clone_size: once
j_call: TRBJ1-6
d_call: NA
v_call: TRBV27
cdr3_nt: TGTGCCAGCAGTTTATCAGAGGTTTATAATTCACCCCTCCACTTT
cdr3_aa: CASSLSEVYNSPLHF

clone_size: NA
j_call: TRBJ2-5
d_call: NA
v_call: TRBV10-3
cdr3_nt: TGTGCCATCAGTGATGTCTCCCAAGAGACCCAGTACTTC
cdr3_aa: CAISDVSQETQYF

clone_size: NA
j_call: TRBJ1-2
d_call: TRBD1
v_call: TRBV4-3
cdr3_nt: TGCGCCAGCAGCGAAGGGACAGGGAAAGGACGCGGCTACACCTTC
cdr3_aa: CASSEGTGKGRGYTF

clone_size: NA
j_call: TRBJ1-1
d_call: NA
v_call: TRBV9
cdr3_nt: TGTGCCAGCAGCGTAGAACAGGGTTCGGAAGCTTTCTTT
cdr3_aa: CASSVEQGSEAFF

clone_size: NA
j_call: TRBJ1-1
d_call: TRBD1
v_call: TRBV29-1
cdr3_nt: TGCAGCGTTGAAAGGGACAGGGGCGCTGAAGCTTTCTTT
cdr3_aa: CSVERDRGAEAFF

clone_size: NA
j_call: TRBJ1-3
d_call: NA
v_call: TRBV5-1
cdr3_nt: TGCGCCAGCAGCTTAACTCAATCGGTGAGCTCTGGAAACACCATATATTTT
cdr3_aa: CASSLTQSVSSGNTIYF

clone_size: NA
j_call: TRBJ1-1
d_call: TRBD1
v_call: TRBV7-2
cdr3_nt: TGTGCCAGCAGCCTACAGGGGGGGAACACTGAAGCTTTCTTT
cdr3_aa: CASSLQGGNTEAFF

clone_size: NA
j_call: TRBJ2-3
d_call: NA
v_call: TRBV2
cdr3_nt: TGTGCCAGCGGCAGGGGCTCGAGCACAGATACGCAGTATTTT
cdr3_aa: CASGRGSSTDTQYF

clone_size: NA
j_call: TRBJ2-5
d_call: TRBD2
v_call: TRBV6-2/TRBV6-3
cdr3_nt: TGTGCCAGCAGACCTAGCGGGGGGCCAGAGACCCAGTACTTC
cdr3_aa: CASRPSGGPETQYF

clone_size: few
j_call: TRBJ2-3
d_call: TRBD2
v_call: TRBV25-1
cdr3_nt: TGTGCCAGCAGGGGGACTAGCGGAGATACGCAGTATTTT
cdr3_aa: CASRGTSGDTQYF

clone_size: NA
j_call: TRBJ1-6
d_call: NA
v_call: TRBV10-3
cdr3_nt: TGTGCCATCAGTCTATCAACAGGGCCCGATTCACCCCTCCACTTT
cdr3_aa: CAISLSTGPDSPLHF

clone_size: once
j_call: TRBJ2-1
d_call: NA
v_call: TRBV6-2/TRBV6-3
cdr3_nt: TGTGCCAGCAGTCCGCGGGGAGGTCAGTACAATGAGCAGTTCTTC
cdr3_aa: CASSPRGGQYNEQFF

clone_size: NA
j_call: TRBJ1-3
d_call: TRBD1
v_call: TRBV7-8
cdr3_nt: TGTGCCAGCAGCCCTGGACAGGGTGGAAACACCATATATTTT
cdr3_aa: CASSPGQGGNTIYF

clone_size: few
j_call: TRBJ1-5
d_call: NA
v_call: TRBV18
cdr3_nt: TGTGCCAGCTCACCCTCCGTCCTGAGTCCCAATCAGCCCCAGCATTTT
cdr3_aa: CASSPSVLSPNQPQHF